What follows are 18 T cell receptor beta chains derived from one specimen sequenced in a study of control samples from healthy donors and cancer patients. The method was immunoSEQ multiplex PCR; TCRdb's version includes in-frame clones alone and lacks a portion of them. The data show around 230,000 clones, roughly 94% seen once. Sequencing input: blood. The receptor source for this set is a man aged 45-65 years in good health.

The chain employs TRBV7-9 and TRBJ2-7; possibly TRBD1 or TRBD2 for D (7 bases each). CDR3 length: 14 residues. Germline CDR1 SEHNR, CDR2 FQNEAQ (reference sequence). With 4 bases removed from V and 3 bases from J, the gap between germline ends came to 13 bases. CDR3 region: CASSYPRGGYEQYF. For the CDR3, the DNA is TGTGCCAGCAGCTACCCCAGGGGGGGCTACGAGCAGTACTTC.

The chain carries TRBV2 and TRBJ1-2; D not certain. Trimming took 4 bases from V and 2 from J, leaving 5 bases between them. Germline loops: CDR1 SNHLY, CDR2 FYNNEI. The length of the CDR3 is 12 residues. This CDR3 reads CASSVANYGYTF. The CDR3 DNA sequence: TGTGCCAGCAGTGTAGCCAACTATGGCTACACCTTC.

V and J are TRBV6-2 or TRBV6-3 and TRBJ2-5; the D gene is possibly TRBD2 (6 bases). Deletions cut 6 bases from V and 3 bases from J, with 8 bases between. The CDR3 contains 12 residues. Germline V gene lookup returns CDR1 MNHEY and CDR2 SVGEGT. DNA for the CDR3: TGTGCCAGCAGCCCGGGGGAAGAGACCCAGTACTTC. Translation: CASSPGEETQYF.

Here the CDR3 reads CATSGANKHQETQYF. The CDR3, as DNA: TGTGCCACCAGCGGAGCCAACAAGCACCAAGAGACCCAGTACTTC. The gene calls are TRBV15 and TRBJ2-5, with D uncertain. This CDR3 spans 15 amino acids. Between the trimmed V and J ends, which lost 5 bases and 0 bases, there was a span of 13 bases. In germline, CDR1 is LNHNV, CDR2 YYDKDF (reference sequence).

This rearrangement joins TRBV5-1 to TRBJ2-4; D is undetermined. The V gene lost 3 bases and the J gene lost 6 bases, with 13 bases spanning the gap. The CDR3 is 14 residues long. Germline V gene lookup returns CDR1 SGHRS and CDR2 YFSETQ. CDR3 coding DNA: TGCGCCAGCAGCTCCGGGTGGGCGCGAAACATTCAGTACTTC. Its translation: CASSSGWARNIQYF.

The CDR3 DNA reads TGCAGTGCTAGTTCGGGGGGTTTAGGGAACTCACCCCTCCACTTT. Translating it yields CSASSGGLGNSPLHF. The chain combines TRBV20-1 with TRBJ1-6, with a weak D call TRBD1 (5 bases). CDR3 length: 15 amino acids. V was pared by 3 bases and J by 10 bases, with 19 bases between. Germline CDR1 is DFQATT and CDR2 is SNEGSKA (reference sequence).

The chain uses TRBV11-2 and TRBJ2-7; TRBD1 is a possible D gene (6 bases). The V gene's germline CDR1 is SGHAT and CDR2 FQNNGV. V gave up 1 base and J gave up 5 bases, with 24 bases separating them. The CDR3 is 18 residues long. For the CDR3, the DNA is TGTGCCAGCAGCTTAGGGACGAGTGGGGGCGCAAGATCCAACGAGCAGTACTTC. Translated: CASSLGTSGGARSNEQYF.

V is TRBV7-9 and J is TRBJ2-2; D perhaps matches TRBD1 (6 bases). CDR3 size: 13 residues. Between the trimmed V and J ends, which lost 6 bases and 3 bases, there was a span of 8 bases. The germline V gene has CDR1 SEHNR and CDR2 FQNEAQ (reference sequence). The CDR3 DNA sequence: TGTGCCAGCAGGGCAGGGGACACCGGGGAGCTGTTTTTT. The encoded protein is CASRAGDTGELFF.

This clone was seen once. The rearrangement links TRBV10-3 to TRBJ2-2, with 9 bases that match TRBD2. Germline loops: CDR1 ENHRY, CDR2 SYGVKD. Trimming took 3 bases from V and 5 from J; bases not matched to a gene: 7. The CDR3 contains 16 residues. CDR3 region: CAISELIAGVTGELFF. The CDR3 coding sequence is TGTGCCATCAGTGAATTGATAGCGGGGGTGACCGGGGAGCTGTTTTTT.

V usage is TRBV7-6 and J usage is TRBJ1-2, with TRBD1 identical over 8 bases. Germline CDR1 SGHVS, CDR2 FNYEAQ. The J segment lost 6 bases and the V segment lost 1 base, leaving 1 base of the junction unmatched. This CDR3 region has 13 residues. This CDR3 is CASSLVQGDGYTF. The CDR3 nucleotides are TGTGCCAGCAGCTTAGTACAGGGGGATGGCTACACCTTC.

The V call is TRBV19, the J call TRBJ1-1; D is ambiguous. Trimming took 9 bases from V and 2 from J, leaving 10 bases between them. Germline assignment: CDR1 LNHDA and CDR2 SQIVND (reference sequence). The CDR3 sequence is 12 residues long. The CDR3 sequence: CASFRANTEAFF. CDR3 DNA: TGTGCCAGCTTTCGGGCCAACACTGAAGCTTTCTTT.

The chain's CDR3 is CASMRTGANVLTF. The CDR3 DNA reads TGTGCCAGCATGCGCACTGGGGCCAACGTCCTGACTTTC. The chain employs TRBV28 and TRBJ2-6, with unresolved D. Deletions cut 7 bases from V and 2 bases from J, with 6 bases between. The germline gives CDR1 MDHEN, CDR2 SYDVKM. The CDR3 runs to 13 residues.

CDR3 region: CASRDVGRGNTIYF. The DNA of the CDR3 is TGTGCCAGCAGAGACGTGGGGCGGGGAAACACCATATATTTT. The chain recombines TRBV3-1 (or the pseudogene TRBV3-2) with TRBJ1-3; D might be TRBD1 (5 bases). V lost 6 bases and J 4 bases, leaving 13 bases between the germline ends. The CDR3 runs 14 residues. The V gene's germline CDR1 is LGHDT and CDR2 YNNKEL (reference sequence).

The rearrangement links TRBV5-5 to TRBJ2-7; D is perhaps TRBD1 or TRBD2 (5 bases each). Germline V lookup: CDR1 SGHKS, CDR2 YYEKEE (reference sequence). The CDR3 consists of 14 residues. V shed 0 bases and J shed 0 bases, with 7 bases lying between them. In DNA form, the CDR3 reads TGTGCCAGCAGCTTGGGGGGGTCCTCCTACGAGCAGTACTTC. This translates into CASSLGGSSYEQYF.

The chain links TRBV10-3 to TRBJ2-7, with D perhaps matching TRBD1 (5 bases). Germline CDR1 is ENHRY and CDR2 is SYGVKD. Trimming took 2 bases from V and 4 from J, leaving 24 bases between them. This CDR3 comprises 18 residues. The CDR3 loop is CAISEPPLSVGQGYEQYF. The CDR3 DNA follows: TGTGCCATCAGTGAGCCGCCCCTCTCGGTCGGGCAGGGATACGAGCAGTACTTC.

The CDR3 loop reads CASSPPGSGGANVLTF. CDR3 coding DNA: TGTGCCAGCTCGCCCCCCGGGAGTGGTGGGGCCAACGTCCTGACTTTC. The rearrangement uses TRBV18 and TRBJ2-6; weak D call: TRBD2 (6 bases). The CDR3 length is 16 residues. Trimming left V 6 bases short and J 3 bases short, with 15 bases between. CDR1 is KGHSH and CDR2 is LQKENI in the germline V gene.

The chain uses TRBV10-3 and TRBJ1-2; D gene ambiguous. Per the germline V gene, CDR1 is ENHRY and CDR2 is SYGVKD. This CDR3 contains 12 residues. Trimming left V 2 bases short and J 4 bases short, with 5 bases between. CDR3 sequence (DNA): TGTGCCATCAGTGAGGCCTCCTATGGCTACACCTTC. It specifies CAISEASYGYTF.

This chain uses TRBV10-3 with TRBJ2-7; D might be TRBD1 or TRBD2, each matching 5 bases. Trimming stripped 0 bases from V and 0 bases from J, with 9 bases between. Germline-derived CDR1 and CDR2 are ENHRY and SYGVKD. CDR3 length equals 15 residues. The CDR3 sequence is CAISESGAFSYEQYF. CDR3 DNA: TGTGCCATCAGTGAGTCCGGGGCCTTCTCCTACGAGCAGTACTTC.